This T cell receptor (beta chain) derives from a study of cytomegalovirus exposure and HLA in healthy donors (dated by TCRdb to 2015 to 2018). Describing the broader study: An earlier analysis of approximately 640 of the donors reported approximately 290 Gb of sequence data and about 100 million unique TCR beta sequences from about 200 million T cells. High-throughput TCR immunosequencing, statistical association of individual TCRs with disease status, and machine learning were combined to predict cytomegalovirus infection status. On average, 235,054 unique TCR beta nucleotide sequences were sequenced per donor among 300 to 500 genotyped donors of the cohort, with roughly 18% of those sequences being non-productive. Donor age, sex, ethnicity and CMV serostatus were compiled together with the repertoire data. About 300 gigabases of sequencing data and around 85 million unique TCR sequences made up an early release that covered 500 to 650 HLA-typed donors. Of the approximately 370 genotyped donors, 70% to 90% were placed in the genetic ancestry cluster associated with self-reported Caucasian donors. The aim of the study was to test whether cataloging public T cell receptors could identify signatures of past pathogen exposure. Typing coverage varied by locus: roughly 620-640 donors for A, B, C, DRB1 and DQB1; under 550 for DQA1; about 590 for DPA1; roughly 470 for DPB1. To study patterns of TCR occurrence, a later analysis re-analyzed previously published TCR beta repertoires from just over 650 donors and added high-resolution HLA genotyping. An earlier analysis of some 600 of the donors applied high-throughput TCR beta sequencing to assess whether each TCR beta V gene segment acted as functional or pseudogenic. Several DR-DQ haplotypes were handled as single units for association and clustering, since linkage in the cohort was strong. In the later analysis, no new phenotypic data were used to find candidate immune exposures; instead, reliance was placed on TCR beta sequences and their occurrence across donors. Both class I and class II loci were covered by HLA typing, at four-digit resolution. Along with the approximately 620-subject first cohort, a separate validation cohort of about 110 different subjects was used. In a later genetic analysis, genome-wide SNP genotypes for 398 of the 666 donors were used, and that subset was treated as a discovery cohort. Every repertoire in the discovery cohort had been generated on one and the same sequencing platform. Using immunosequencing, the study profiled T cell repertoires from about 620 subjects and related those repertoires to cytomegalovirus serostatus. What the research found in general, with its limitations: The earlier analysis of a few hundred of the donors excluded fewer than 20 rarely observed V segments, including chromosome 9 orphons, because counts were too low. The classifier was reported to diagnose cytomegalovirus status with high specificity and sensitivity in both the original cohort and the validation cohort. It was suggested by the authors that the approach could potentially be generalized to other disease states and immunological phenotypes. Linkage disequilibrium might explain the correlated functional status among segregating V segments, but an unknown experimental factor could not be ruled out. A further reported finding was that TCR beta sequences accurately predicted the HLA-A and HLA-B alleles for most subjects in the first cohort. The presence/absence analyses assumed that sequencing depth was roughly uniform across donors, and that assumption may not be true. A later analysis reported that several top co-occurrence clusters appeared linked to parvovirus B19, influenza, CMV and Epstein-Barr virus. According to a later analysis, most CMV-associated TCR beta chains appeared to be HLA-restricted, and the HLA associations seemed to be driven largely by CMV exposure. In a later genetic analysis, fewer N-insertions in productive TCRs were reported among donors in an Asian-associated ancestry cluster than the approximately 670-donor mean. An earlier analysis of approximately 600 of the donors showed that most TCR beta V segments appeared in productive rearrangements either about 87% or about 30% of the time, which broadly matched IMGT annotations. HLA typing was unavailable for some donors at each locus, so association tests used only the typed subset. Most TCR sequences were observed very rarely across donors, whereas some public TCRs were present in many individuals. In a later analysis, HLA-associated TCR beta chains were found to be more clonally expanded and to have lower generation probabilities than equally common non-associated chains. The only immune exposure information available for the cohort was CMV serostatus. The study gave a list of 150 to 200 TCR beta chains associated with cytomegalovirus. Three of the identified cytomegalovirus-associated TCR beta chains were confirmed in vitro to be specific for cytomegalovirus antigens. A later genetic analysis associated a missense DCLRE1C variant with V-gene and J-gene trimming of TCR beta chains, and an independent cohort replicated the association. The 87-base-pair reads could not distinguish some IMGT-functional V segments, including TRBV6-2 and TRBV6-3, so those segments were excluded. Assigning TCR associations to individual alleles was difficult when HLA alleles, especially DR and DQ, strongly co-occurred. In this cohort, only TCR beta chains were sequenced, and detectable features were limited by the absence of alpha or paired-chain data. The sequencing pipeline was judged likely to have produced a cluster of highly shared sequence variants as a technical artifact. In a later analysis, the rate of TCR association differed among HLA loci, with DRB1 alleles having the most associated TCRs and HLA-C alleles having the fewest. Specific HLA alleles were associated with 16,951 TCR beta sequences at a false discovery rate of 0.05 in a later analysis.

V loses 9 bases of germline sequence and J loses 0 bases, and the interval between the two ends is 11 bases. The CDR3 runs 14 amino acids, cysteine and phenylalanine included. Kept here is only the CDR3 DNA, which spans 42 bases and is read in frame from base 1. According to the germline V gene, CDR1 reads SNHLY and CDR2 reads FYNNEI. The cohort comprised under 700 healthy bone marrow donors. At the time of sampling, all cohort members were nominally healthy, though unrecorded immune exposures were likely present. The donor tested CMV seronegative and was one of the 352 seronegative cohort members. A peripheral blood sample was collected from each donor, and TCR beta sequencing was performed on peripheral blood mononuclear cells. Genomic DNA extraction from the blood cell samples was performed with the Qiagen DNeasy Blood Extraction Kit. As regards this clone: Its recognized antigen is unknown. No much larger clone exists at a distance of one base, and base qualities are not known.

Library construction relied on the immunoSEQ multiplex PCR assay. For the multiplex PCR, a mixture combining 60 forward primers for TCR Vbeta segments and 13 reverse primers for TCR Jbeta segments was used. The CDR3 region of rearranged TCR beta genes was amplified from genomic DNA with a multiplex PCR assay. The Illumina HiSeq System was used to sequence the amplified TCR beta libraries as 87-base-pair reads. In the original analysis: A later analysis tallied approximately 87 million unique TCR beta chains across the 700 or so repertoires, and approximately 12 million of those chains were shared by two or more donors. A nearest-neighbor algorithm error-corrected the raw reads and collapsed the reads into unique sequences, merging closely related sequences to remove PCR and sequencing errors. Alignment of CDR3 sequences to IMGT reference sequences was used to assign V, D and J gene segments. For a sequence to be retained, a match of at least six nucleotides to both a V gene segment and a J gene segment was required. A rearrangement counted as productive if the CDR3 had no stop codons and remained in frame with V and J, and every other rearrangement counted as non-productive. Following IMGT convention, CDR3 was defined as the stretch from the second conserved V-encoded cysteine to the conserved J-encoded phenylalanine. In an earlier analysis of just under 600 of the donors, sequences lacking an unambiguous match to a single V gene segment were excluded. An earlier analysis of several hundred of the donors called V segments functional above 56.7% productive rearrangements and segregating when the between-donor standard deviation exceeded 5%. A statistical classification framework was built for diagnosing cytomegalovirus status from the catalog of TCR beta chain sequences. In a later analysis, V and J genes were assigned by comparing TCR nucleotide sequences against IMGT/GENE-DB human TR gene sequences. Using the TCRdist pipeline, a later analysis assigned CDR3 sequences along with most-parsimonious VDJ recombination scenarios. In a later analysis, every TCR beta chain was defined by the combination of its CDR3 amino acid sequence and its V-gene family, and reads without a unique V-gene family were dropped. A later analysis removed 592 highly shared, low-generation-probability nucleotide sequences to deal with suspected cross-contamination and a sequencing artifact. In a later analysis, a clonal expansion index for each public chain was calculated from normalized within-repertoire ranks of inferred template counts. In a later analysis, generation probabilities were computed using a VDJ recombination model fitted to out-of-frame rearrangements, and the results were checked against IGoR. A later analysis scored TCR-TCR, TCR-HLA and TCR-CMV co-occurrence with hypergeometric tests, applying a repertoire-size bias correction to TCR pairs. A later analysis estimated false discovery rates by permuting HLA or CMV assignments 20 times. In a later analysis, co-occurring TCRs were grouped using DBSCAN, and TCRdist sequence similarity was added for clustering within HLA-allele-positive subsets. Repertoires with fewer than 30,000 or more than 120,000 public chains were left out of co-occurrence clustering, as were a few repertoires with anomalous nucleotide sharing. TCRdb mirrors the immuneACCESS table, restricted to in-frame sequences. Some clones are absent from its copies; in checked studies, under half trace to an unresolved V gene, and the reason for the others is unknown. V, J and clone size reflect that table, while D and trimming were determined from the DNA. The sample contains about 150,000 clones, roughly 76% of them found a single time. Clones ranked in the top ten supply 2.5% to 3% of the sample.

The sequence was obtained from a woman in her thirties in good health and CMV-seronegative. This chain is built from TRBV2 and TRBJ2-2; the D gene cannot be resolved reliably. Input material: PBMCs. The CDR3 here reads CARTGGANTGELFF. The DNA sequence is given as TGTGCCAGGACCGGCGGCGCGAACACCGGGGAGCTGTTTTTT. With the portions outside the CDR3 filled from the reference TRBV2 and TRBJ2-2 genes, the complete variable region becomes EPEVTQTPSHQVTQMGQEVILRCVPISNHLYFYWYRQILGQKVEFLVSFYNNEISEKSEIFDDQFSVERPDGSNFTLKIRSTKLEDSAMYFCARTGGANTGELFFGEGSRLTVL.